Below, 19 T cell receptor beta chains from the same sample are listed, as sequenced in a study of T cells after posttransplantation cyclophosphamide. Data came from immunoSEQ multiplex PCR; TCRdb stores just in-frame clones and leaves some out. Of over 9,000 clones in the sample, under 95% were seen once. Busulfan-fludarabine conditioning, marrow transplant, and cyclophosphamide on days +3 and +4 were administered. Sequenced material: PBMCs, taken after allogeneic stem cell transplant with posttransplant cyclophosphamide. These receptors were obtained from a female patient between 30 and 40 years old who received an allogeneic stem cell transplant from an unrelated donor, was CMV-positive, and had no GVHD. Some T cells could come from the graft donor.

The CDR3 is CATSRDRDIPYEQYF. The CDR3 bases are TGTGCCACCAGCAGAGATCGGGACATCCCCTACGAGCAGTACTTC. The chain recombines TRBV15 with TRBJ2-7; possibly TRBD1 for D (6 bases). The germline V gene encodes CDR1 LNHNV and CDR2 YYDKDF (reference sequence). The CDR3 has 15 amino acids. Trimming shortened V by 0 bases and J by 2 bases, and 11 bases separated the two germline ends. Together with reference TRBV15 and TRBJ2-7, the CDR3 gives the full variable domain: DAMVIQNPRYQVTQFGKPVTLSCSQTLNHNVMYWYQQKSSQAPKLLFHYYDKDFNNEADTPDNFQSRRPNTSFCFLDIRSPGLGDTAMYLCATSRDRDIPYEQYFGPGTRLTVT.

This chain uses TRBV5-1 with TRBJ2-5; no clear D. The J call may be incorrect, as the DNA end agrees better with TRBJ2-7. The CDR3 is 16 amino acids. From germline, CDR1 is SGHRS and CDR2 YFSETQ. In DNA form, the CDR3 reads TGCGCCAGCAGCCCCCTTGCCTCTCCGAGGCCCTACGAGCAGTACTTC. It translates to CASSPLASPRPYEQYF.

The J gene is TRBJ2-1, the V gene TRBV29-1, with a possible D match to TRBD2 (6 bases). CDR3 length equals 11 residues. V was cut by 7 bases and J by 10 bases, with 14 bases left in between. Per germline, CDR1 SQVTM and CDR2 ANQGSEA. The CDR3 sequence: CSGTGVREQFF. Written as DNA, the CDR3 is TGCAGCGGGACGGGAGTACGGGAGCAGTTCTTC.

CDR3 loop: CASSAYESNQPQHF. Here the CDR3 DNA reads TGTGCCAGCAGTGCGTACGAGAGCAATCAGCCCCAGCATTTT. The chain employs TRBV27 and TRBJ1-5; D ambiguous. Per the germline V gene, CDR1 is MNHEY and CDR2 is SMNVEV (reference sequence). The CDR3 consists of 14 residues. The germline V and J ends were trimmed by 5 bases and 1 base, with 9 bases remaining between them.

The CDR3 sequence: CASSLTPDTEAFF. The CDR3 region has the DNA TGTGCCAGCAGCTTGACTCCGGACACTGAAGCTTTCTTT. V usage is TRBV7-9 and J usage is TRBJ1-1; D uncertain. Germline loops: CDR1 SEHNR, CDR2 FQNEAQ (reference sequence). V lost 3 bases and J 3 bases, leaving 8 bases between the germline ends. The CDR3 length is 13 residues.

This rearrangement joins TRBV2 to TRBJ2-2, with no clear D. The germline CDR1 and CDR2 sequences are SNHLY and FYNNEI. The CDR3 is made up of 15 amino acids. Trimming removed 0 bases from V and 6 bases from J, with 11 bases in between. Here the CDR3 reads CASSEAFNRPGELFF. In nucleotides, the CDR3 is TGTGCCAGCAGTGAAGCTTTTAACAGACCCGGGGAGCTGTTTTTT.

The J gene is TRBJ2-7, the V gene TRBV19; weak D call: TRBD1 (6 bases). The CDR3 contains 15 residues. Germline CDR1 LNHDA, CDR2 SQIVND (reference sequence). V lost 1 base to trimming and J lost 1 base, with 11 bases between them. DNA for the CDR3: TGTGCCAGTAGTATAGGGGACACGTCGTCCTACGAGCAGTACTTC. This encodes CASSIGDTSSYEQYF. Looking up the rest from reference TRBV19 and TRBJ2-7 gives the full variable domain: DGGITQSPKYLFRKEGQNVTLSCEQNLNHDAMYWYRQDPGQGLRLIYYSQIVNDFQKGDIAEGYSVSREKKESFPLTVTSAQKNPTAFYLCASSIGDTSSYEQYFGPGTRLTVT.

V and J are TRBV15 and TRBJ1-4; weak D call: TRBD1 (6 bases). Germline CDR1 reads LNHNV; CDR2 reads YYDKDF (reference sequence). Trimming stripped 0 bases from V and 8 bases from J, with 16 bases between. The CDR3 spans 16 residues. The DNA of the CDR3 is TGTGCCACCAGCAGAGATGAGAGGGGGAGGGAGGAAAAACTGTTTTTT. Translated: CATSRDERGREEKLFF.

This chain links TRBV28 with TRBJ2-4; D is unclear. From germline, CDR1 is MDHEN and CDR2 SYDVKM. The V gene lost 1 base and the J gene lost 9 bases, with 7 bases spanning the gap. The length of the CDR3 is 12 residues. This chain's CDR3 is CASSLLASIQYF. For the CDR3, the DNA is TGTGCCAGCAGTTTATTGGCCAGCATTCAGTACTTC.

This chain links TRBV5-1 with TRBJ1-2; perhaps TRBD1 as D (6 bases). The ends were cut back, 0 bases at V and 1 base at J, with 22 bases in the middle. The CDR3 extends over 19 amino acids. CDR1 and CDR2 (germline): SGHRS, YFSETQ. CDR3 loop: CASSLEPGAANWLNYGYTF. The CDR3 bases are TGCGCCAGCAGCTTGGAACCAGGGGCCGCAAATTGGCTTAACTATGGCTACACCTTC.

CDR3 DNA sequence: TGCAGCGTTGACGGACTAGCGGGAGAAGCGGCCTACAATGAGCAGTTCTTC. It codes for CSVDGLAGEAAYNEQFF. The V call is TRBV29-1, the J call TRBJ2-1; the match to TRBD2 covers 13 bases. Germline CDR1 is SQVTM and CDR2 is ANQGSEA. This CDR3 is built from 17 residues. The V segment lost 3 bases and the J segment 2 bases; nucleotides outside the gene matches: 7.

The J gene is TRBJ1-2, the V gene TRBV5-1, with 7 positions matching TRBD1. V trimming: 4 bases; J trimming: 7 bases; junction bases outside the gene matches: 7. The V gene's germline CDR1 is SGHRS and CDR2 YFSETQ. The CDR3 totals 13 residues. The CDR3 nucleotides read TGCGCCAGCAGCGTAGACAGGGTGGGTGGCTACACCTTC. It translates to CASSVDRVGGYTF.

The chain is built from TRBV5-1 and TRBJ2-1; 9 bases fit TRBD2. This CDR3 contains 19 residues. The V segment lost 0 bases and the J segment 0 bases; nucleotides outside the gene matches: 10. Germline V gene data show CDR1 as SGHRS and CDR2 as YFSETQ. CDR3 sequence: CASSLAVRGLARSYNEQFF. CDR3 DNA: TGCGCCAGCAGCTTGGCGGTTAGGGGACTAGCACGCTCCTACAATGAGCAGTTCTTC.

This rearrangement joins TRBV27 to TRBJ1-5; D unclear. Trimming took off 0 bases at V and 5 bases at J, with 14 bases between the two ends. The CDR3 contains 16 residues. Germline V gene sequence: CDR1 MNHEY, CDR2 SMNVEV (reference sequence). CDR3 loop: CASSLSKFPTDQPQHF. The CDR3 DNA reads TGTGCCAGCAGTTTATCGAAATTCCCCACGGATCAGCCCCAGCATTTT.

This chain connects TRBV6-1 to TRBJ1-6; TRBD1 aligns across 11 bases. Germline V lookup: CDR1 MNHNS, CDR2 SASEGT. The CDR3 has 13 residues. V gave up 9 bases and J gave up 8 bases; unmatched junction bases: 3. This chain's CDR3 is CASGQGADSPLHF. DNA of the CDR3: TGTGCCAGTGGACAGGGGGCAGATTCACCCCTCCACTTT.

This clone turned up a few times. The chain links TRBV18 to TRBJ1-1; TRBD1 agrees at 7 bases. Per the germline V gene, CDR1 is KGHSH and CDR2 is LQKENI. Trimming at V came to 6 bases and at J to 5 bases, leaving 9 bases not matched to a gene. The CDR3 consists of 14 residues. CDR3 loop: CASSVKQGSTEAFF. The CDR3 coding sequence is TGTGCCAGCTCCGTCAAACAGGGGAGTACTGAAGCTTTCTTT.

This rearrangement joins TRBV4-1 to TRBJ2-7, with D tentatively TRBD2 (6 bases). This CDR3 region has 16 residues. With 4 bases removed from V and 6 bases from J, the gap between germline ends came to 22 bases. Germline V gene sequence: CDR1 MGHRA, CDR2 YSYEKL. As DNA, the CDR3 is TGCGCCAGCAGCCGAACCACGGGGACTCGTGGATCCGAGCAGTACTTC. It encodes CASSRTTGTRGSEQYF.

V usage is TRBV2 and J usage is TRBJ1-6; D unresolved. Germline CDR1 SNHLY, CDR2 FYNNEI. This CDR3 is 16 amino acids long. The V end was cut by 2 bases, the J end by 9 bases, with 17 bases between. The CDR3 DNA follows: TGTGCCAGCAGTGAAAGAGTGAAGTCCCTAAGTTCACCCCTCCACTTT. This gives the protein CASSERVKSLSSPLHF.

The chain has TRBV7-2 and TRBJ2-7, with D tentatively TRBD2 (5 bases). The V and J ends lost 1 base and 1 base respectively, with 11 bases between them. The CDR3 extends over 15 amino acids. Germline assignment: CDR1 SGHTA and CDR2 FQGNSA. For the CDR3, the DNA is TGTGCCAGCAGCTTAGGGGAGCGGATTTCCTACGAGCAGTACTTC. It translates to CASSLGERISYEQYF.